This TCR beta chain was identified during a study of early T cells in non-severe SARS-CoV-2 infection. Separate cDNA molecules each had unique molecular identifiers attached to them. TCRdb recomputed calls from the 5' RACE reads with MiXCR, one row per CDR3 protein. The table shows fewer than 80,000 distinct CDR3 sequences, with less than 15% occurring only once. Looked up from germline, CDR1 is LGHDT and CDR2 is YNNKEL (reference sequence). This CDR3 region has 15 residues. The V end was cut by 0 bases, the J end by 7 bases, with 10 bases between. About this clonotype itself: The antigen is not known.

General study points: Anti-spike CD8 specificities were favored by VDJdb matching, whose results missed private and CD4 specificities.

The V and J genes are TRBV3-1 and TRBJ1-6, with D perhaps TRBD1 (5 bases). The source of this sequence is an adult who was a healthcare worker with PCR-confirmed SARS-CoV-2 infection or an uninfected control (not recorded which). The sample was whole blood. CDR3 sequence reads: CASSQERGWNSPLHF. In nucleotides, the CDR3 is TGTGCCAGCAGCCAAGAGCGGGGGTGGAATTCACCCCTCCACTTT.